This entry lists 4 T cell receptor beta chains sequenced from one sample in a study of tumor-infiltrating lymphocytes in primary liver carcinoma. Co-extraction of both nucleic acids (RNA and DNA) used roughly 19-33 mg of unsorted bulk tissue. cDNA specific to TCR beta was made from around 530 ng of total RNA, with a constant-region primer employed for priming. What produced the TCR beta libraries was three nested multiplex PCR rounds using slightly modified ARM-PCR. It was with TRBV1-TRBV30 forward primers and a C-beta reverse primer that the first two PCR rounds were run, at 10 to 11 cycles each. TCRdb recomputed calls from the multiplex PCR reads with MiXCR, one row per CDR3 protein. This table has 20,000 to 25,000 distinct CDR3 sequences, over 75% appearing once. The sequenced sample consisted of liver tumor tissue from sampling region 1. Subset here: tumor region T1, superior pole. All receptors derive from a woman aged 25 to 45 with primary liver carcinoma and hepatitis B virus infection.

The V and J genes are TRBV28 and TRBJ2-7, with D uncertain. Trimming took 6 bases from V and 13 from J, leaving 34 bases between them. The CDR3 sequence is 17 residues long. From germline, CDR1 is MDHEN and CDR2 SYDVKM. The CDR3 protein is CASSLPLDGWYSYERYF. DNA of the CDR3: TGTGCCAGCAGCCTCCCTTTGGACGGGTGGTACTCCTACGAGCGATACTTC.

Concerning this clonotype: The CDR3 carries no conserved terminal phenylalanine or tryptophan, so it likely arises from a read error. V and J are TRBV11-3 and TRBJ2-1; 10 bases match TRBD2. The germline V gene encodes CDR1 SGHNT and CDR2 YENEEA. The length of the CDR3 is 13 residues. CDR3 region: CDGASGSGNGQFL. Here the CDR3 DNA reads TGTGACGGCGCTAGCGGGAGTGGGAATGGGCAGTTCTTA.

Regarding this clonotype: The junction departs from the called germline gene at one end, perhaps through a read error. This sequence joins TRBV11-2 and TRBJ2-3, with TRBD2 identical over 12 bases. The CDR3 contains 16 residues. The germline V gene has CDR1 SGHAT and CDR2 FQNNGV. The CDR3 loop reads CASSAGLAGTVDTRYF. The CDR3 region has the DNA TGTGCTAGCAGCGCGGGACTAGCGGGTACTGTTGATACGCGGTATTTT.

Remarks on this clonotype: The junction departs from the called germline gene at one end, perhaps through a read error. The chain carries TRBV10-3 and TRBJ2-5; D not certain. From germline, CDR1 is ENHRY and CDR2 SYGVKD. CDR3 length equals 15 residues. CDR3 coding DNA: TGTGCCATAAGTGAGTCGGCTACCAGACAAGAGTTCCAGTACTTC. It is translated as CAISESATRQEFQYF.